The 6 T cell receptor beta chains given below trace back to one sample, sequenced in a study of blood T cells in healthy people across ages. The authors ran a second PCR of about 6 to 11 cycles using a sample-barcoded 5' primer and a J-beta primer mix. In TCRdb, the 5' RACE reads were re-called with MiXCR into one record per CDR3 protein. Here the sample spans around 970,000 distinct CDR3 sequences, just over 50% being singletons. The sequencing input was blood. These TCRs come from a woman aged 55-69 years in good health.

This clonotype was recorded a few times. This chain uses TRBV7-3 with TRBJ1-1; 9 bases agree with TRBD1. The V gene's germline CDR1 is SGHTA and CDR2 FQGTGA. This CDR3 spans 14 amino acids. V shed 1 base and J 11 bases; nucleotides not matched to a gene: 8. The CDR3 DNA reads TGTGCCAGCAGCTTAAAGGCCGGGACAGGGCGGGCTTTCTTT. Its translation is CASSLKAGTGRAFF.

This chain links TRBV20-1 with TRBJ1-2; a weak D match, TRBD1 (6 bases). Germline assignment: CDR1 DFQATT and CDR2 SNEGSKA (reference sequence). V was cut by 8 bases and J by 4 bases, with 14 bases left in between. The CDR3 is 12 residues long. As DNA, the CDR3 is TGCAGTTCCAAAGGGGGACCCTATGGCTACACCTTC. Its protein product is CSSKGGPYGYTF.

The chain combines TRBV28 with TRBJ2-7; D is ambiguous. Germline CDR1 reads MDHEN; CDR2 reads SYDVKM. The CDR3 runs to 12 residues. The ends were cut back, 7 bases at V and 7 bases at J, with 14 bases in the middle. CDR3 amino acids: CASNGVYNEQYF. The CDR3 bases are TGTGCCAGCAATGGGGTCTACAATGAGCAGTACTTC.

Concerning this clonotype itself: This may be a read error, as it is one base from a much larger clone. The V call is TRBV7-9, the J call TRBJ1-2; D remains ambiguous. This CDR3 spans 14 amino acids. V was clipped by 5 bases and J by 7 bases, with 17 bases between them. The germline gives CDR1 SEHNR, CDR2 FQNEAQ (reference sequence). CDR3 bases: TGTGCCAGCAGCGTAGGTTCTGAGGGAAGTGGCTACACCTTC. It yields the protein CASSVGSEGSGYTF. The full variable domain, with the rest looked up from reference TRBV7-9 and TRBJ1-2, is DTGVSQNPRHKITKRGQNVTFRCDPISEHNRLYWYRQTLGQGPEFLTYFQNEAQLEKSRLLSDRFSAERPKGSFSTLEIQRTEQGDSAMYLCASSVGSEGSGYTFGSGTRLTVV.

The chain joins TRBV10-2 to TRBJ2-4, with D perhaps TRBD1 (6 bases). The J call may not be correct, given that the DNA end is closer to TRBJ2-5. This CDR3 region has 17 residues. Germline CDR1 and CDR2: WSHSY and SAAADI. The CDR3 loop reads CASSDSPRHRVEETQYF. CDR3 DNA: TGCGCCAGCAGTGACTCGCCGCGGCACAGGGTGGAAGAGACCCAGTACTTC.

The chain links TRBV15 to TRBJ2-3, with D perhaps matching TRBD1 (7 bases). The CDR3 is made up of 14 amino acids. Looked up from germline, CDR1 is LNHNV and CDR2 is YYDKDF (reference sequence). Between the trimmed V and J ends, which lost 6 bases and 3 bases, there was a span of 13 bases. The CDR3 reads CATSSQGGTDTQYF. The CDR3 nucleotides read TGTGCCACCAGTAGTCAGGGGGGAACAGATACGCAGTATTTT.